This passage covers 5 T cell receptor beta chains from one sample sequenced in a study of PD-1 blockade in classical Hodgkin lymphoma. Assay: immunoSEQ multiplex PCR; the TCRdb copy retains only in-frame clones and omits some. The sample has approximately 100,000 clones; roughly 91% are singletons. Patients all relapsed after autologous stem cell transplantation, and there was variation in brentuximab vedotin exposure. Material: peripheral blood mononuclear cells (PBMCs), obtained before the second cycle of nivolumab. The receptor set was obtained from a human donor with classical Hodgkin lymphoma.

The DNA of the CDR3 is TGCGCCAGCAGCTTTGGGAACAGGGGTGGTTCCAACACCGGGGAGCTGTTTTTT. This codes for CASSFGNRGGSNTGELFF. The chain joins TRBV5-1 to TRBJ2-2, with 7 bases that match TRBD1. This CDR3 has 18 amino acids. V gave up 2 bases and J gave up 2 bases; unmatched junction bases: 12. The V gene's germline CDR1 is SGHRS and CDR2 YFSETQ. The variable domain in full, with the rest retrieved from reference TRBV5-1 and TRBJ2-2, is KAGVTQTPRYLIKTRGQQVTLSCSPISGHRSVSWYQQTPGQGLQFLFEYFSETQRNKGNFPGRFSGRQFSNSRSEMNVSTLELGDSALYLCASSFGNRGGSNTGELFFGEGSRLTVL.

V is TRBV5-6 and J is TRBJ1-1; unclear D gene. The length of the CDR3 is 14 residues. V lost 0 bases, J lost 5 bases, and 11 bases lay in between. Germline CDR1 reads SGHDT; CDR2 reads YYEEEE. CDR3 DNA: TGTGCCAGCAGCTTGGACAGCTTTGGGACTGAAGCTTTCTTT. It yields the protein CASSLDSFGTEAFF.

The rearrangement joins TRBV19 to TRBJ1-1; perhaps TRBD1 as D (5 bases). The V end was cut by 3 bases, the J end by 3 bases, with 17 bases between. Germline assignment: CDR1 LNHDA and CDR2 SQIVND (reference sequence). The CDR3 has 16 residues. The CDR3: CASSIPPRTSHTEAFF. The CDR3, as DNA: TGTGCCAGTAGTATCCCCCCCCGGACATCTCACACTGAAGCTTTCTTT.

The chain links TRBV6-6 to TRBJ1-1; 9 bases line up with TRBD1. This CDR3 region has 15 residues. V was clipped by 0 bases and J by 5 bases; unmatched bases: 4. Germline-derived CDR1 and CDR2 are MNHNY and SVGAGI (reference sequence). DNA for the CDR3: TGTGCCAGCAGTTACTCGGGACAGGGACGAACTGAAGCTTTCTTT. It translates to CASSYSGQGRTEAFF.

The chain uses TRBV5-1 and TRBJ1-2, with 10 bases lining up with TRBD1. The germline CDR1 and CDR2 sequences are SGHRS and YFSETQ. V gave up 4 bases and J gave up 8 bases; unmatched junction bases: 11. The CDR3 is made up of 15 amino acids. The DNA of the CDR3 is TGCGCCAGCAGCCCAGGACAGGGGGGATTACAAGGCTACACCTTC. Its translation is CASSPGQGGLQGYTF.